The TCR beta chain under discussion was sequenced for a study of post-analysis software for immune sequencing data (dated by TCRdb to about 2015). At the level of the whole study: The recorded disease courses included relapsing-remitting, secondary progressive and progressive-relapsing multiple sclerosis, and some patients had no subtype annotation. The multiple sclerosis patient repertoires were compared with 10 or so previously published healthy control repertoires from donors aged about 6 to 26 years. A subset of samples was prepared in parallel using single-end sample barcoding, then pooled and co-amplified after Illumina adapter ligation.

Remarks on this clonotype: Its antigen remains unidentified. Base qualities were left out, and no much larger clone turns up one base away.

Libraries were prepared through PCR. TCRdb shows the sequencer as Illumina HiSeq 2500. Unique molecular identifiers were incorporated into TCR beta cDNA libraries to reduce PCR and sequencing biases. Every 1 to 10 million input T cells yielded approximately 500,000 cDNA molecules, meaning each molecule approximated one T cell. The patient libraries were prepared and sequenced using the same protocol as the earlier healthy control dataset. Within a given batch, samples were prepared together, multiplexed and sequenced on the same HiSeq lane. Concerning the study's data processing: MIGEC was used to process the raw barcoded reads, and molecular identifier groups with only a single read were discarded before consensus assembly and CDR3 extraction. Clonotype tables were post-analysed with VDJtools, normalizing diversity by down-sampling all datasets to the smallest sample size. Repertoire overlap clustering matched CDR3 amino acid but not nucleotide sequences to correct batch-related cross-sample contamination. TCRdb reprocessed the public reads (quality trimming at Q25 with fastp, clone calling with MiXCR) and kept in-frame beta chains. Entries that share a CDR3 protein sequence are merged under the most common genes and DNA. The V and J calls come from TCRdb's annotation, not from the publication. The sample records more than 450,000 distinct CDR3 sequences, about a third of which are singletons. The ten top clones hold 5% to 6% of the sample.

V is shortened by 5 bases, J by 2 bases, and the region joining them spans 11 bases. Per the germline V gene (reference sequence), SEHNR is the CDR1 and FQNEAQ is the CDR2. Reading from cysteine to phenylalanine, the CDR3 counts 14 amino acids. Only the CDR3 portion is preserved as DNA: 42 bases, with reading frame beginning at the first base. TCR beta repertoires were profiled from peripheral blood of roughly 13 young patients with multiple sclerosis to demonstrate the VDJtools post-analysis software. The patients with multiple sclerosis were children and adolescents between roughly 6 and 15 years of age. Results the study describes overall, beyond this receptor: Four or five TRBV segments, including TRBV5-6, TRBV5-1 and TRBV20-1, were significantly more frequent in patients than controls. Multiple sclerosis patients had significantly lower normalized Chao1 diversity than controls, a result that suggests substantial peripheral T-cell clonal expansion. When samples were clustered directly using the F measure, samples prepared in the same batch co-clustered strongly, which prompted a batch-effect correction. The multiple sclerosis patient group was slightly younger than the control group.

The sample taken for sequencing was blood. The sequence is built from TRBV7-9 and TRBJ2-3, with no D gene named confidently. This receptor was obtained from a girl aged 2-17 years with multiple sclerosis. The CDR3 loop reads CASSPQSYTDTQYF. The nucleotide sequence is given as TGTGCCAGCAGCCCCCAATCCTACACAGATACGCAGTATTTT.